These T cell receptor beta chains were read from a single sample in a study of shared clonotypes between healthy human individuals. Only in-frame clones appear in the TCRdb table, and some are missing; sequencing was by immunoSEQ multiplex PCR. The table lists 1.5 million to 1.9 million clones, around 98% of them singletons, with approximately 0.45% in the top ten. The specimen sequenced was naive CD4+ T cells sorted from blood. The receptor set was obtained from a man aged 30 to 45 in good health. Both conserved end residues are part of each CDR3. D genes are given only for firm matches. A clone size is listed for some rows: how often the clone was seen (once, few, many), or a class if it is expanded.

v_call: TRBV10-2
j_call: TRBJ1-2
d_call: -
clone_size: -
cdr3_aa: CASSESGAGFSGYTF
cdr3_nt: TGCGCCAGCAGTGAATCCGGGGCTGGTTTCTCCGGCTACACCTTC

v_call: TRBV11-2
j_call: TRBJ2-3
d_call: TRBD2
clone_size: -
cdr3_aa: CASSLDLPGGGTDTQYF
cdr3_nt: TGTGCCAGCAGCTTAGATCTTCCGGGAGGGGGCACAGATACGCAGTATTTT

v_call: TRBV7-9
j_call: TRBJ2-5
d_call: -
clone_size: -
cdr3_aa: CASSLVAQETQYF
cdr3_nt: TGTGCCAGCAGCTTAGTAGCCCAAGAGACCCAGTACTTC

v_call: TRBV11-2
j_call: TRBJ2-1
d_call: -
clone_size: once
cdr3_aa: CASSLYYYDEQFF
cdr3_nt: TGTGCCAGCAGCCTCTACTACTACGATGAGCAGTTCTTC

v_call: TRBV29-1
j_call: TRBJ2-7
d_call: -
clone_size: -
cdr3_aa: CSVSLQGYEQYF
cdr3_nt: TGCAGCGTATCATTACAGGGATACGAGCAGTACTTC

v_call: TRBV6-4
j_call: TRBJ2-6
d_call: -
clone_size: -
cdr3_aa: CASSEGTGPGGANVLTF
cdr3_nt: TGTGCCAGCAGTGAAGGCACAGGGCCTGGAGGGGCCAACGTCCTGACTTTC

v_call: TRBV5-4
j_call: TRBJ2-1
d_call: TRBD1
clone_size: -
cdr3_aa: CASSSRQGSNEQFF
cdr3_nt: TGTGCCAGCAGCTCACGACAGGGCTCTAATGAGCAGTTCTTC

v_call: TRBV2
j_call: TRBJ1-1
d_call: -
clone_size: -
cdr3_aa: CASNTQGQNTEAFF
cdr3_nt: TGTGCCAGCAATACCCAGGGGCAGAACACTGAAGCTTTCTTT

v_call: TRBV18
j_call: TRBJ2-5
d_call: -
clone_size: -
cdr3_aa: CASSPGVGVQETQYF
cdr3_nt: TGTGCCAGCTCACCGGGCGTAGGGGTCCAAGAGACCCAGTACTTC

v_call: TRBV19
j_call: TRBJ1-4
d_call: -
clone_size: -
cdr3_aa: CASSARPGSTNEKLFF
cdr3_nt: TGTGCCAGTAGTGCTCGTCCAGGTTCTACTAATGAAAAACTGTTTTTT

v_call: TRBV29-1
j_call: TRBJ2-1
d_call: TRBD2
clone_size: -
cdr3_aa: CSSERDYNEQFF
cdr3_nt: TGCAGCTCTGAGCGGGATTACAATGAGCAGTTCTTC

v_call: TRBV30
j_call: TRBJ2-2
d_call: -
clone_size: -
cdr3_aa: CAWSVRVLGNTGELFF
cdr3_nt: TGTGCCTGGAGTGTACGGGTATTGGGGAACACCGGGGAGCTGTTTTTT

v_call: TRBV7-9
j_call: TRBJ2-3
d_call: -
clone_size: -
cdr3_aa: CASSSPARKASDTQYF
cdr3_nt: TGTGCCAGCAGCTCCCCGGCCCGGAAAGCGTCAGATACGCAGTATTTT

v_call: TRBV9
j_call: TRBJ2-7
d_call: -
clone_size: few
cdr3_aa: CASSVGISYEQYF
cdr3_nt: TGTGCCAGCAGCGTAGGGATCTCCTACGAGCAGTACTTC

v_call: TRBV6-5
j_call: TRBJ2-5
d_call: TRBD1
clone_size: -
cdr3_aa: CASSLDRARETQYF
cdr3_nt: TGTGCCAGCAGTCTGGACAGGGCCCGAGAGACCCAGTACTTC

v_call: TRBV28
j_call: TRBJ1-5
d_call: -
clone_size: -
cdr3_aa: CASNPRGPGGDQPQHF
cdr3_nt: TGTGCCAGCAATCCGAGGGGACCCGGTGGGGATCAGCCCCAGCATTTT

v_call: TRBV14
j_call: TRBJ2-2
d_call: -
clone_size: -
cdr3_aa: CASSHLHKTDTGELFF
cdr3_nt: TGTGCCAGCAGCCACTTACATAAGACCGACACCGGGGAGCTGTTTTTT

v_call: TRBV2
j_call: TRBJ2-3
d_call: -
clone_size: -
cdr3_aa: CASSVLAAGGDTQYF
cdr3_nt: TGTGCCAGCAGTGTGCTGGCGGCGGGCGGAGATACGCAGTATTTT

v_call: TRBV5-8
j_call: TRBJ2-7
d_call: TRBD1
clone_size: -
cdr3_aa: CASRAPGQAYEQYF
cdr3_nt: TGTGCCAGCAGGGCGCCGGGACAGGCCTACGAGCAGTACTTC

v_call: TRBV7-2
j_call: TRBJ2-3
d_call: -
clone_size: -
cdr3_aa: CASGATDTQYF
cdr3_nt: TGTGCCAGCGGGGCCACAGATACGCAGTATTTT

v_call: TRBV2
j_call: TRBJ1-4
d_call: -
clone_size: -
cdr3_aa: CASRGGSNEKLFF
cdr3_nt: TGTGCCAGCAGGGGTGGGTCAAATGAAAAACTGTTTTTT

v_call: TRBV6-5
j_call: TRBJ2-2
d_call: -
clone_size: -
cdr3_aa: CASSYPTLGNTGELFF
cdr3_nt: TGTGCCAGCAGTTACCCAACCTTGGGAAACACCGGGGAGCTGTTTTTT

v_call: TRBV10-1
j_call: TRBJ2-1
d_call: -
clone_size: -
cdr3_aa: CASSESTGPGGGYNEQFF
cdr3_nt: TGCGCCAGCAGTGAGTCTACAGGTCCCGGAGGGGGTTACAATGAGCAGTTCTTC

v_call: TRBV15
j_call: TRBJ2-7
d_call: -
clone_size: -
cdr3_aa: CATSRGAPYEQYF
cdr3_nt: TGTGCCACCAGCAGAGGAGCCCCCTACGAGCAGTACTTC

v_call: TRBV7-6
j_call: TRBJ2-1
d_call: TRBD2
clone_size: -
cdr3_aa: CASSETSGFYNEQFF
cdr3_nt: TGTGCCAGCAGTGAGACTAGCGGGTTCTACAATGAGCAGTTCTTC

v_call: TRBV7-9
j_call: TRBJ1-2
d_call: TRBD1
clone_size: -
cdr3_aa: CASSRGQGNYGYTF
cdr3_nt: TGTGCCAGCAGCCGCGGACAGGGTAACTATGGCTACACCTTC

v_call: TRBV5-4
j_call: TRBJ1-1
d_call: -
clone_size: -
cdr3_aa: CASSLARGAAEAFF
cdr3_nt: TGTGCCAGCAGCTTGGCGAGGGGAGCGGCTGAAGCTTTCTTT

v_call: TRBV7-3
j_call: TRBJ1-1
d_call: -
clone_size: -
cdr3_aa: CASSLGTNTEAFF
cdr3_nt: TGTGCCAGCAGCTTAGGGACCAACACTGAAGCTTTCTTT

v_call: TRBV10-3
j_call: TRBJ2-5
d_call: -
clone_size: -
cdr3_aa: CAISYRQEETQYF
cdr3_nt: TGTGCCATCAGTTACAGACAGGAGGAGACCCAGTACTTC